This T cell receptor (beta chain) appears in the sequencing data of a study of blood T cell repertoires in COVID-19. CDR3 length: 14 residues. CDR1 is MNHNY, CDR2 SVGAGI, per germline (reference sequence). With 8 bases clipped from V and 1 base from J, the junction kept 8 bases outside the gene matches. Original methodology: Reference gene primer amplification gave nucleated cell count estimates. Repertoires were generated with immunoSEQ multiplex PCR, while TCRdb's copy carries only in-frame clones and drops some. V and J calls and clone size come straight from that table; D and trimming were deduced from the DNA. Among hundreds of thousands of clones listed, over 75% were seen once. Before being deemed recovered, Cohort 3 donors had two negative PCRs, clearance, or symptom resolution.

The chain has TRBV6-6 and TRBJ2-7; TRBD1 matches 7 bases. The receptor was derived from a man aged 25-40 years who had recovered from COVID-19. Sequencing was performed on PBMCs or T cells enriched from blood (not recorded which). The CDR3 loop reads CASGDSAISYEQYF. CDR3 bases: TGTGCCAGCGGGGACAGTGCTATTTCCTACGAGCAGTACTTC.